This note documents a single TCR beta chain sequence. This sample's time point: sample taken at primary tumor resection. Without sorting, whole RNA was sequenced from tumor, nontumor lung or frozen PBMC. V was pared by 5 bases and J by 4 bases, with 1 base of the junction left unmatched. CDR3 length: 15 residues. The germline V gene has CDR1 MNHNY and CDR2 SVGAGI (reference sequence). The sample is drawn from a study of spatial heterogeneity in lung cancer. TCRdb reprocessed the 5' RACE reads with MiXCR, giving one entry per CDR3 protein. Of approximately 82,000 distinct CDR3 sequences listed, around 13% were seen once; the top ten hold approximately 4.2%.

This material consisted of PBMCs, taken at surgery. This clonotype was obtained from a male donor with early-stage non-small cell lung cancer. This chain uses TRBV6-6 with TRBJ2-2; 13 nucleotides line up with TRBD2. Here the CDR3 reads CASSGLAGVTGELFF. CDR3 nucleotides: TGTGCCAGCAGTGGACTAGCGGGGGTCACCGGGGAGCTGTTTTTT.